Listed here are 27 T cell receptor beta chains from one sample, sequenced in a study of shared clonotypes between healthy human individuals. Measured with immunoSEQ multiplex PCR; TCRdb has only the in-frame clones, and not every one. The table has about 480,000 clones, 79% seen once. The sequencing input was PBMCs. Receptor source: a middle-aged woman in good health. Some clones in this sample may be carry-over from other donors' samples.

V and J are TRBV7-6 and TRBJ2-1, with 12 bases matching TRBD2. This CDR3 comprises 15 residues. V lost 5 bases to trimming and J lost 9 bases; unmatched junction nucleotides: 8. The germline gives CDR1 SGHVS, CDR2 FNYEAQ. DNA of the CDR3: TGTGCCAGCAGCCAAAGACTAGCGGGAGTTGGTGAGCAGTTCTTC. Translated, it gives CASSQRLAGVGEQFF.

This chain links TRBV21-1 with TRBJ2-7; the table's D call of TRBD1 was not tested on the DNA. TRBV21-1 has pseudogene status. There are 17 residues in the CDR3. CDR3 region: CASSKADIEDRAYEQYF. The CDR3 nucleotides are TGTGCCAGCAGCAAAGCTGATATAGAGGACAGGGCCTACGAGCAGTACTTC.

V usage is TRBV27 and J usage is TRBJ1-5; TRBD1 agrees at 7 bases. CDR3 length: 14 amino acids. Germline CDR1 reads MNHEY; CDR2 reads SMNVEV (reference sequence). V shed 3 bases and J 6 bases; nucleotides not matched to a gene: 5. The CDR3 reads CASSLNRGGQPQHF. The CDR3 DNA sequence: TGTGCCAGCAGTTTGAACAGGGGCGGTCAGCCCCAGCATTTT.

This chain links TRBV28 with TRBJ2-5; 10 bases agree with TRBD2. The CDR3 contains 17 residues. Trimming at V came to 4 bases and at J to 1 base, leaving 9 bases not matched to a gene. Looked up from germline, CDR1 is MDHEN and CDR2 is SYDVKM. The CDR3 DNA sequence: TGTGCCAGCAGTTCCGCTAGACTAGCGGGCGTCCAAGAGACCCAGTACTTC. Its translation: CASSSARLAGVQETQYF.

In regard to this clone: In the same sample, other DNA sequences code for this CDR3. The chain combines TRBV28 with TRBJ2-7; TRBD2 aligns across 10 bases. Germline V gene sequence: CDR1 MDHEN, CDR2 SYDVKM. Unmatched junction bases numbered 4, after V lost 2 bases and J lost 6 bases. The CDR3 consists of 14 residues. As DNA, the CDR3 is TGTGCCAGCAGTTTACCTAGCGGGAGAGTCGAGCAGTACTTC. Its translation: CASSLPSGRVEQYF.

V usage is TRBV6-1 and J usage is TRBJ1-5, with TRBD1 matching 8 bases. The V segment lost 7 bases and the J segment 5 bases; nucleotides outside the gene matches: 10. Germline loops: CDR1 MNHNS, CDR2 SASEGT. The CDR3 runs to 15 residues. CDR3 sequence (DNA): TGTGCCAGCACTCCATCTGCGACAGGGGATCAGCCCCAGCATTTT. As protein: CASTPSATGDQPQHF.

This clone was found a few times. This chain links TRBV5-1 with TRBJ2-3; D may be TRBD2 (5 bases). With 6 bases removed from V and 0 bases from J, the gap between germline ends came to 20 bases. CDR3 length: 17 residues. Germline CDR1 is SGHRS and CDR2 is YFSETQ. The CDR3: CASTSTAIASSTDTQYF. The DNA for the CDR3 is TGCGCCAGCACCTCTACGGCGATAGCGTCTAGCACAGATACGCAGTATTTT.

V and J are TRBV28 and TRBJ1-1; D is possibly TRBD1 (6 bases). This CDR3 contains 14 residues. V lost 5 bases and J 3 bases, leaving 13 bases between the germline ends. Germline CDR1 reads MDHEN; CDR2 reads SYDVKM. CDR3 sequence (DNA): TGTGCCAGCAGTCAAACAGGGTGGGACACTGAAGCTTTCTTT. This encodes CASSQTGWDTEAFF.

This chain links TRBV11-3 with TRBJ2-7, with D maybe TRBD1 (6 bases). The CDR3 extends over 14 amino acids. V dropped 5 bases and J dropped 2 bases, with 13 bases sitting between them. Looked up from germline, CDR1 is SGHNT and CDR2 is YENEEA. The CDR3 spells CASSPRDNPYEQYF. The DNA of the CDR3 is TGTGCCAGCAGCCCCCGGGACAACCCCTACGAGCAGTACTTC.

The V and J genes are TRBV30 and TRBJ1-1, with D perhaps TRBD1 (6 bases). The germline V gene has CDR1 GTSNPN and CDR2 SVGIG (reference sequence). Trimming removed 7 bases at V and 10 bases at J, with 19 bases between. CDR3 length: 12 residues. CDR3 sequence (DNA): TGTGCCTTGGGCCTGCGGGGGGCTGGAGCTTTCTTT. Translating it yields CALGLRGAGAFF. Full variable domain (remainder filled in from reference TRBV30 and TRBJ1-1): SQTIHQWPATLVQPVGSPLSLECTVEGTSNPNLYWYRQAAGRGLQLLFYSVGIGQISSEVPQNLSASRPQDRQFILSSKKLLLSDSGFYLCALGLRGAGAFFGQGTRLTVV.

The genes are TRBV6-5 and TRBJ2-1; D gene unclear. The germline gives CDR1 MNHEY, CDR2 SVGAGI. CDR3 length: 16 amino acids. V lost 4 bases and J lost 0, with 13 bases in between. Here the CDR3 DNA reads TGTGCCAGCAGTTCGGAGACTCCCAGCTCCTACAATGAGCAGTTCTTC. This encodes CASSSETPSSYNEQFF.

The CDR3: CATSARGQANEKLFF. CDR3 DNA: TGTGCCACCAGCGCTCGGGGCCAGGCTAATGAAAAACTGTTTTTT. This chain connects TRBV15 to TRBJ1-4; TRBD1 might be the D (5 bases). Germline CDR1 is LNHNV and CDR2 is YYDKDF (reference sequence). The CDR3 contains 15 residues. V lost 5 bases, J lost 3 bases, and 13 bases lay in between.

The rearrangement joins TRBV7-8 to TRBJ2-2, with 8 bases aligning to TRBD2. In germline, CDR1 is SGHVS, CDR2 FQNEAQ. V shed 1 base, J shed 0 bases, and the junction held 10 bases outside the gene matches. The CDR3 is made up of 19 amino acids. The CDR3, as DNA: TGTGCCAGCAGCTTAGATTATTTACTAGCGGCCGCGAACACCGGGGAGCTGTTTTTT. It is translated as CASSLDYLLAAANTGELFF.

This chain connects TRBV10-3 to TRBJ2-7; D might be TRBD1 (6 bases). Germline values: CDR1 ENHRY, CDR2 SYGVKD. The V end lost 10 bases, the J end lost 1 base, and 8 bases lay between the germline ends. CDR3 size: 11 residues. The CDR3, as DNA: TGTGCCACCGGACAGTCCTACGAGCAGTACTTC. Its protein is CATGQSYEQYF.

The CDR3 loop reads CASSQPTGGYNEQFF. CDR3 DNA sequence: TGTGCCAGCAGCCAACCGACAGGCGGCTACAATGAGCAGTTCTTC. This rearrangement joins TRBV14 to TRBJ2-1; a weak D match, TRBD1 (6 bases). Germline V gives CDR1 SGHDN, CDR2 FVKESK. This CDR3 is built from 15 residues. The V gene lost 2 bases and the J gene lost 3 bases, with 11 bases spanning the gap. Supplemented by reference TRBV14 and TRBJ2-1, the full variable domain reads EAGVTQFPSHSVIEKGQTVTLRCDPISGHDNLYWYRRVMGKEIKFLLHFVKESKQDESGMPNNRFLAERTGGTYSTLKVQPAELEDSGVYFCASSQPTGGYNEQFFGPGTRLTVL.

The chain has TRBV5-4 and TRBJ2-1; D is possibly TRBD1 (5 bases). Germline loops: CDR1 SGHNT, CDR2 YYREEE (reference sequence). Trimming took off 0 bases at V and 2 bases at J, with 6 bases between the two ends. This CDR3 is built from 14 residues. CDR3 coding DNA: TGTGCCAGCAGCTTGGACAGGACCTACAATGAGCAGTTCTTC. It yields the protein CASSLDRTYNEQFF.

The chain links TRBV19 to TRBJ2-3; 10 bases are a match to TRBD1. J gave up 6 bases and V 5 bases, and 2 bases lay outside the gene matches. Germline lookup yields CDR1 LNHDA and CDR2 SQIVND (reference sequence). The CDR3 runs 13 residues. The CDR3 bases are TGTGCCAGTAGTTCGGGACAGGGGGATACGCAGTATTTT. It specifies CASSSGQGDTQYF.

The V call is TRBV2, the J call TRBJ1-1; 8 bases are a match to TRBD1. Germline V lookup: CDR1 SNHLY, CDR2 FYNNEI. This CDR3 is 11 amino acids long. After removal of 9 bases from V and 10 bases from J, the junction contained 7 bases not matched to a gene. In nucleotides, the CDR3 is TGTGCCAGTACAACTACAGGGGGAGCTTTCTTT. Amino acid sequence: CASTTTGGAFF.

This rearrangement joins TRBV28 to TRBJ2-2, with D unresolved. Looked up from germline, CDR1 is MDHEN and CDR2 is SYDVKM. The germline V and J ends were trimmed by 2 bases and 9 bases, with 19 bases remaining between them. CDR3 length: 16 residues. CDR3 sequence reads: CASSLRGGVAARELFF. DNA for the CDR3: TGTGCCAGCAGTTTACGTGGTGGCGTAGCAGCCCGGGAGCTGTTTTTT.

The chain employs TRBV19 and TRBJ1-1, with no clear D. The ends were cut back, 6 bases at V and 0 bases at J, with 17 bases in the middle. CDR1 is LNHDA, CDR2 SQIVND, per germline (reference sequence). The CDR3 sequence is 16 residues long. The CDR3: CASSPLWATVNTEAFF. For the CDR3, the DNA is TGTGCCAGTAGCCCCCTTTGGGCAACAGTGAACACTGAAGCTTTCTTT.

CDR3 amino acids: CASSLTRGETQYF. DNA of the CDR3: TGTGCCAGCAGCTTAACGAGGGGGGAGACCCAGTACTTC. The chain joins TRBV7-3 to TRBJ2-5, with a possible D match to TRBD1 (6 bases). The CDR3 covers 13 residues. V dropped 0 bases and J dropped 5 bases, with 7 bases sitting between them. CDR1 SGHTA and CDR2 FQGTGA come from the germline V gene.

This sequence joins TRBV2 and TRBJ2-7; D gene uncertain. V gave up 7 bases and J gave up 1 base, with 5 bases separating them. Germline V gene lookup returns CDR1 SNHLY and CDR2 FYNNEI. This CDR3 has 11 residues. In nucleotides, the CDR3 is TGTGCCAGCACCCCTTCCTACGAGCAGTACTTC. It is translated as CASTPSYEQYF.

V is TRBV28 and J is TRBJ2-1; 8 nucleotides agree with TRBD2. This CDR3 spans 14 amino acids. Unmatched junction bases numbered 8, after V lost 5 bases and J lost 8 bases. Germline CDR1 reads MDHEN; CDR2 reads SYDVKM. The CDR3 sequence: CASSPPGGRDEQFF. CDR3 bases: TGTGCCAGCAGTCCGCCGGGGGGGCGGGATGAGCAGTTCTTC.

Comment on this clone: Other DNA sequences of this sample code for an identical CDR3. The V gene is TRBV7-2, the J gene TRBJ2-7; TRBD2 might be the D (7 bases). This CDR3 comprises 14 residues. Germline V gene data show CDR1 as SGHTA and CDR2 as FQGNSA. V dropped 3 bases and J dropped 3 bases, with 12 bases sitting between them. DNA of the CDR3: TGTGCCAGCAGCTTTGGGGGCGGGAGCTACGAGCAGTACTTC. Protein product: CASSFGGGSYEQYF.

This chain uses TRBV15 with TRBJ1-2; tentatively, D is TRBD1 (5 bases). The CDR3 runs to 16 residues. Looked up from germline, CDR1 is LNHNV and CDR2 is YYDKDF (reference sequence). V shed 0 bases and J shed 3 bases, with 14 bases lying between them. The CDR3 DNA reads TGTGCCACCAGCAGAGATCAGAGAAGGGGCGACTATGGCTACACCTTC. The encoded protein is CATSRDQRRGDYGYTF.

This clone occurred once. The chain has TRBV5-1 and TRBJ1-1; D possibly corresponds to TRBD1 (5 bases). Germline V CDR1 and CDR2: SGHRS, YFSETQ. The V end was cut by 5 bases, the J end by 1 base, with 12 bases between. CDR3 size: 14 residues. The DNA of the CDR3 is TGCGCCAGCAGGGAAGGGGCCGGGAACACTGAAGCTTTCTTT. Amino acid sequence: CASREGAGNTEAFF.

V gene TRBV11-3 combines with J gene TRBJ2-1; perhaps TRBD2 as D (5 bases). The germline gives CDR1 SGHNT, CDR2 YENEEA. V gave up 5 bases and J gave up 7 bases, with 12 bases separating them. The CDR3 is made up of 13 amino acids. The CDR3: CASSKMGANEQFF. As DNA, the CDR3 is TGTGCCAGCAGCAAGATGGGAGCTAATGAGCAGTTCTTC. The variable domain in full, completed from reference TRBV11-3 and TRBJ2-1, reads EAGVVQSPRYKIIEKKQPVAFWCNPISGHNTLYWYLQNLGQGPELLIRYENEEAVDDSQLPKDRFSAERLKGVDSTLKIQPAELGDSAVYLCASSKMGANEQFFGPGTRLTVL.